This T cell receptor beta chain was captured by sequencing in a study of blood T cells in healthy people across ages. Sample-barcoded 5' priming and a J-beta primer mix drove a second PCR of roughly 6 to 12 cycles. Using its own MiXCR run on the 5' RACE reads, TCRdb lists one record per CDR3 protein. The profile shows around 1,600,000 distinct CDR3 sequences, 42% of them singletons. Donors were systemically healthy Caucasian individuals from Russia aged about 6 to 90 years. As regards this clonotype: The antigen remains undetermined.

Notes on the study in general: Unknown CMV status may confound age-related changes in expanded clones.

Sample: blood. The clonotype originates from a woman younger than 30 in good health.

The CDR3: CSARTGLAADTQYF. The CDR3 DNA reads TGCAGTGCTAGAACTGGGCTGGCAGCAGATACGCAGTATTTT. This chain links TRBV20-1 with TRBJ2-3; D is undetermined. Trimming cost V 2 bases and J 4 bases, with 13 bases left between them. Germline V gene data show CDR1 as DFQATT and CDR2 as SNEGSKA (reference sequence). The CDR3 sequence is 14 residues long.